Listed below are T cell receptor beta chains from one sample, sequenced in a study of regulatory dendritic cells for organ transplantation. The data were produced by immunoSEQ multiplex PCR, yet TCRdb's version contains in-frame clones alone and is incomplete. The sample consists of tens of thousands of clones, approximately 80% of them appearing once. Sample: naive CD4+ T cells from blood. These receptors all stem from a human donor in good health. CDR3s include the opening cysteine and the closing phenylalanine or tryptophan. Each record gives: J gene, clone size, V gene, D gene, CDR3 DNA, CDR3 protein. The D gene is left open where the match is weak. Clone size is not always given. Where it is, it says once, few, many or a class for expanded clones.

j_gene: TRBJ2-5
abundance: .
v_gene: TRBV5-4
d_gene: TRBD2
CDR3nt: TGTGCCAGCAGCTTGGCCGGAGGACTAGTGGAGACCCAGTACTTC
CDR3aa: CASSLAGGLVETQYF

j_gene: TRBJ2-1
abundance: .
v_gene: TRBV19
d_gene: TRBD2
CDR3nt: TGTGCCAGTAGTACGCGACTAGCGGGGGGTTACAATGAGCAGTTCTTC
CDR3aa: CASSTRLAGGYNEQFF

j_gene: TRBJ1-4
abundance: .
v_gene: TRBV23-1
d_gene: .
CDR3nt: TGCGCCAGCAGTCAGCCCAGGGGCGAGAATGAAAAACTGTTTTTT
CDR3aa: CASSQPRGENEKLFF

j_gene: TRBJ1-5
abundance: .
v_gene: TRBV5-6
d_gene: .
CDR3nt: TGTGCCAGCAGCTTGCGGGGGGGGGAATACTATAGCAATCAGCCCCAGCATTTT
CDR3aa: CASSLRGGEYYSNQPQHF

j_gene: TRBJ1-5
abundance: .
v_gene: TRBV6-1
d_gene: .
CDR3nt: TGTGCCAGCAGTGAAGAGGCAGGGAACCAGCCCCAGCATTTT
CDR3aa: CASSEEAGNQPQHF

j_gene: TRBJ1-1
abundance: .
v_gene: TRBV5-4
d_gene: .
CDR3nt: TGTGCCAGCAGCGAACATGGAGGTCCGGTAGAAGCTTTCTTT
CDR3aa: CASSEHGGPVEAFF

j_gene: TRBJ2-3
abundance: .
v_gene: TRBV4-3
d_gene: .
CDR3nt: TGCGCCAGCAGCCATCAGCAGACAGGCTTCGATACGCAGTATTTT
CDR3aa: CASSHQQTGFDTQYF

j_gene: TRBJ2-2
abundance: .
v_gene: TRBV2
d_gene: TRBD1
CDR3nt: TGTGCCAGCAGCGGGGACAGGGACGGGGAGCTGTTTTTT
CDR3aa: CASSGDRDGELFF

j_gene: TRBJ1-1
abundance: .
v_gene: TRBV7-2
d_gene: .
CDR3nt: TGTGCCAGCAGCTGGGCGGAGGGAGCGGGGACTGAAGCTTTCTTT
CDR3aa: CASSWAEGAGTEAFF

j_gene: TRBJ1-1
abundance: .
v_gene: TRBV11-3
d_gene: TRBD1
CDR3nt: TGTGCCAGCAGCTTGGGCACAGGGGCAGCTTTCTTT
CDR3aa: CASSLGTGAAFF

j_gene: TRBJ1-1
abundance: .
v_gene: TRBV7-9
d_gene: .
CDR3nt: TGTGCCAGCAGCTTCCACAGGCGTATGAACACTGAAGCTTTCTTT
CDR3aa: CASSFHRRMNTEAFF

j_gene: TRBJ2-7
abundance: .
v_gene: TRBV11-3
d_gene: .
CDR3nt: TGTGCCAGCAGGAAGGAGGGGCAGGGAGACTACGAGCAGTACTTC
CDR3aa: CASRKEGQGDYEQYF

j_gene: TRBJ2-4
abundance: .
v_gene: TRBV14
d_gene: TRBD1
CDR3nt: TGTGCCAGCAGCTTCGGACAGGTTGGGGCTAAAAACATTCAGTACTTC
CDR3aa: CASSFGQVGAKNIQYF

j_gene: TRBJ2-6
abundance: .
v_gene: TRBV14
d_gene: TRBD1
CDR3nt: TGTGCCAGCAGCCTTAGTAAGGACAGGCTTTTCTCTGGGGCCAACGTCCTGACTTTC
CDR3aa: CASSLSKDRLFSGANVLTF

j_gene: TRBJ1-5
abundance: .
v_gene: TRBV10-2
d_gene: .
CDR3nt: TGCGCCACCCAGGATGGGAGGGATGGCAATCAGCCCCAGCATTTT
CDR3aa: CATQDGRDGNQPQHF

j_gene: TRBJ2-5
abundance: .
v_gene: TRBV7-2
d_gene: TRBD2
CDR3nt: TGTGCCAGCAGCCCTAGCGGCGGAGAGACCCAGTACTTC
CDR3aa: CASSPSGGETQYF

j_gene: TRBJ2-1
abundance: .
v_gene: TRBV9
d_gene: TRBD2
CDR3nt: TGTGCCAGCAGCGTAGGGGCGGGGGGTTACAATGAGCAGTTCTTC
CDR3aa: CASSVGAGGYNEQFF

j_gene: TRBJ2-4
abundance: .
v_gene: TRBV7-6
d_gene: .
CDR3nt: TGTGCCAGCAGCTTAGTTGTGGACACATACCTAGCCAAAAACATTCAGTACTTC
CDR3aa: CASSLVVDTYLAKNIQYF

j_gene: TRBJ2-2
abundance: .
v_gene: TRBV11-2
d_gene: .
CDR3nt: TGTGCCAGCAGTTACGGAACAGGGACGAACACCGGGGAGCTGTTTTTT
CDR3aa: CASSYGTGTNTGELFF

j_gene: TRBJ2-1
abundance: .
v_gene: TRBV25-1
d_gene: TRBD1
CDR3nt: TGTGCCAGCAGTGAACAGGGGGCGGTCAATGAGCAGTTCTTC
CDR3aa: CASSEQGAVNEQFF

j_gene: TRBJ1-1
abundance: .
v_gene: TRBV7-2
d_gene: TRBD1
CDR3nt: TGTGCCAGCAGCTCGACAGGGATGAACACTGAAGCTTTCTTT
CDR3aa: CASSSTGMNTEAFF

j_gene: TRBJ2-7
abundance: .
v_gene: TRBV7-2
d_gene: TRBD2
CDR3nt: TGTGCCAGCAGCTGGACTAGCGGGGGCCCGTCCTACGAGCAGTACTTC
CDR3aa: CASSWTSGGPSYEQYF

j_gene: TRBJ2-7
abundance: .
v_gene: TRBV6-1
d_gene: .
CDR3nt: TGTGCCAGCAGCGTGACAGGCTTGTACGAGCAGTACTTC
CDR3aa: CASSVTGLYEQYF

j_gene: TRBJ2-7
abundance: .
v_gene: TRBV5-6
d_gene: .
CDR3nt: TGTGCCAGCAGCTTCTTTGGTTATGACTTCTACGAGCAGTACTTC
CDR3aa: CASSFFGYDFYEQYF

j_gene: TRBJ2-3
abundance: .
v_gene: TRBV27
d_gene: TRBD2
CDR3nt: TGTGCCACCCTGGATGCTCTGCGGGGGTTGCCAGATACGCAGTATTTT
CDR3aa: CATLDALRGLPDTQYF

j_gene: TRBJ2-1
abundance: .
v_gene: TRBV5-1
d_gene: TRBD2
CDR3nt: TGCGCCAGCAGCTTGGGGGGCCTAGCGGGGTACAATGAGCAGTTCTTC
CDR3aa: CASSLGGLAGYNEQFF

j_gene: TRBJ1-2
abundance: .
v_gene: TRBV6-1
d_gene: TRBD1
CDR3nt: TGTGCCAGCAGTGATGGACAGGGGGCTTTCTATGGCTACACCTTC
CDR3aa: CASSDGQGAFYGYTF

j_gene: TRBJ2-5
abundance: .
v_gene: TRBV2
d_gene: TRBD1
CDR3nt: TGTGCCAGCATCCTGGGACAGGGTTCAGAGACCCAGTACTTC
CDR3aa: CASILGQGSETQYF

j_gene: TRBJ2-5
abundance: .
v_gene: TRBV5-1
d_gene: .
CDR3nt: TGCGCCAGCAGCTTGGTCAGCCAAGAGACCCAGTACTTC
CDR3aa: CASSLVSQETQYF

j_gene: TRBJ2-1
abundance: .
v_gene: TRBV7-9
d_gene: .
CDR3nt: TGTGCCAGCAGCTTAAGGGGGAACCCGGGAAATGAGCAGTTCTTC
CDR3aa: CASSLRGNPGNEQFF

j_gene: TRBJ2-1
abundance: .
v_gene: TRBV5-1
d_gene: TRBD2
CDR3nt: TGCGCCAGCAGCCCCTTAACTAGCGGGGCCCGCAAGGTTGAGCAGTTCTTC
CDR3aa: CASSPLTSGARKVEQFF

j_gene: TRBJ2-1
abundance: .
v_gene: TRBV11-3
d_gene: .
CDR3nt: TGTGCCAGCAGCTTCCTAACAGGGTTTGGGAATGAGCAGTTCTTC
CDR3aa: CASSFLTGFGNEQFF

j_gene: TRBJ2-7
abundance: .
v_gene: TRBV7-2
d_gene: TRBD2
CDR3nt: TGTGCCAGCAGCTTAGGAGGGCTAGCGGGGTTCGAGCAGTACTTC
CDR3aa: CASSLGGLAGFEQYF

j_gene: TRBJ2-6
abundance: .
v_gene: TRBV18
d_gene: TRBD1
CDR3nt: TGTGCCAGCTCACCCGGACAGGGGGCATCTGGGGCCAACGTCCTGACTTTC
CDR3aa: CASSPGQGASGANVLTF

j_gene: TRBJ1-6
abundance: few
v_gene: TRBV19
d_gene: .
CDR3nt: TGTGCCAGTACCACCCCCGGGGTTAATAATTCACCCCTCCACTTT
CDR3aa: CASTTPGVNNSPLHF

j_gene: TRBJ1-3
abundance: .
v_gene: TRBV7-2
d_gene: TRBD1
CDR3nt: TGTGCCAGCAGCTTAGTAGGGGGCGGCTCTGGAAACACCATATATTTT
CDR3aa: CASSLVGGGSGNTIYF

j_gene: TRBJ2-1
abundance: .
v_gene: TRBV15
d_gene: TRBD1
CDR3nt: TGTGCCACCAGCAGAGGGACAGGGACGGGCAATGAGCAGTTCTTC
CDR3aa: CATSRGTGTGNEQFF

j_gene: TRBJ1-1
abundance: .
v_gene: TRBV4-2
d_gene: TRBD1
CDR3nt: TGTGCCAGCAGCCGACTCGGGACAGGGGAAGAGACTGAAGCTTTCTTT
CDR3aa: CASSRLGTGEETEAFF

j_gene: TRBJ1-1
abundance: .
v_gene: TRBV7-8
d_gene: TRBD1
CDR3nt: TGTGCCAGCAGCTTTCTAGGACAGGGAGGTACTGAAGCTTTCTTT
CDR3aa: CASSFLGQGGTEAFF

j_gene: TRBJ1-6
abundance: few
v_gene: TRBV2
d_gene: .
CDR3nt: TGTGCCAGCAGTGAACGGGAGGCGCCAATAAATAATTCACCCCTCCACTTT
CDR3aa: CASSEREAPINNSPLHF